The 10 T cell receptor beta chains listed next were all sequenced from one sample in a study of metastatic and nonmetastatic thyroid tumors (dated by TCRdb to about 2020). Receptors were amplified or captured by PCR. For sequencing, an Illumina HiSeq 4000 was employed. TCRdb reran the public reads through fastp at Q25 and MiXCR, keeping productive beta chains. The sample profile shows thousands of clones; roughly 14% of them were found once. Together, the top ten hold around 5.4% of the sample. None of the patients had been given any treatment before thyroid surgery. The specimen was blood. These receptor sequences come from a female donor with papillary thyroid cancer or a benign thyroid nodule (not recorded which). Some clones in this sample may be carry-over from other donors' samples.

This clone was found many times. The chain uses TRBV7-6 and TRBJ2-5; possible D gene TRBD2, 5 bases. Germline CDR1 and CDR2: SGHVS and FNYEAQ. The V end was cut by 1 base, the J end by 5 bases, with 8 bases between. The CDR3 is made up of 13 amino acids. The CDR3 nucleotides read TGTGCCAGCAGCTTAGTAACGGGGGAGACCCAGTACTTC. It translates to CASSLVTGETQYF.

The J gene is TRBJ2-5, the V gene TRBV20-1; TRBD2 matches 8 bases. In germline, CDR1 is DFQATT, CDR2 SNEGSKA (reference sequence). J lost 5 bases, V lost 0 bases, and 23 bases had no gene match. The CDR3 is made up of 20 amino acids. The CDR3 DNA follows: TGCAGTGCTAGAGATTTACGCGGGGGGTCGCGGGGTCTGGGGGTCGAGACCCAGTACTTC. Its translation: CSARDLRGGSRGLGVETQYF.

This clone occurred many times. The chain uses TRBV5-1 and TRBJ1-1; 8 bases agree with TRBD1. The germline V gene has CDR1 SGHRS and CDR2 YFSETQ. The CDR3 sequence is 16 residues long. Losses at the gene ends were 3 bases for V and 2 bases for J; bases not matched to a gene: 9. The CDR3 nucleotides read TGCGCCAGCAGCTCGACAGGGGCCTTGCTAAACACTGAAGCTTTCTTT. Translation gives CASSSTGALLNTEAFF.

The chain links TRBV3-1 to TRBJ1-2; D is possibly TRBD1 (5 bases). This CDR3 has 16 amino acids. The germline CDR1 and CDR2 sequences are LGHDT and YNNKEL (reference sequence). V was pared by 1 base and J by 4 bases, with 16 bases between. The CDR3 loop reads CASSQGGGPPIYGYTF. CDR3 bases: TGTGCCAGCAGCCAAGGGGGGGGACCGCCGATCTATGGCTACACCTTC.

This clone was observed many times. Additional DNA sequences in this sample encode the identical CDR3. The CDR3, as DNA: TGTGCCAGCAGCCCCTGGGGCGGGGAGACCCAGTACTTC. Translation: CASSPWGGETQYF. The chain employs TRBV7-2 and TRBJ2-5, with D perhaps TRBD1 or TRBD2 (5 bases each). The length of the CDR3 is 13 residues. Trimming pared 5 bases from V and 5 bases from J, leaving 12 bases between. Germline V gene sequence: CDR1 SGHTA, CDR2 FQGNSA.

This clone was seen repeatedly, ten times or more. V and J are TRBV12-3 or TRBV12-4 and TRBJ1-5, with 7 bases lining up with TRBD1. With 6 bases clipped from V and 0 bases from J, the junction kept 5 bases outside the gene matches. There are 15 residues in the CDR3. CDR3 residues: CASSWTGDSNQPQHF. DNA of the CDR3: TGTGCCAGCAGCTGGACAGGAGATAGCAATCAGCCCCAGCATTTT.

This clone was counted only a few times. An end of the junction differs from the germline gene, which may be a read error. Other DNA sequences in the sample encode the same CDR3. This chain connects TRBV7-2 to TRBJ2-1; D uncertain. There are 13 residues in the CDR3. Per germline, CDR1 SGHTA and CDR2 FQGNSA. This chain's CDR3 is CASTSGPANEQFF. In DNA form, the CDR3 reads TGCGCCAGTACATCAGGCCCCGCCAATGAGCAGTTCTTC. The full variable domain, completed using reference TRBV7-2 and TRBJ2-1, is GAGVSQSPSNKVTEKGKDVELRCDPISGHTALYWYRQSLGQGLEFLIYFQGNSAPDKSGLPSDRFSAERTGGSVSTLTIQRTQQEDSAVYLCASTSGPANEQFFGPGTRLTVL.

Many counts were recorded for this clone. The chain couples TRBV7-8 to TRBJ1-1; D unclear. Trimming cost V 1 base and J 4 bases, with 7 bases left between them. From germline, CDR1 is SGHVS and CDR2 FQNEAQ. The CDR3 length is 13 residues. Here the CDR3 reads CASSLGAITEAFF. CDR3 coding DNA: TGTGCCAGCAGCTTAGGGGCCATCACTGAAGCTTTCTTT.

This clone rates as medium-sized. This chain links TRBV6-1 with TRBJ2-5; possibly TRBD2 for D (5 bases). Deletions cut 7 bases from V and 2 bases from J, with 11 bases between. The CDR3 is 13 amino acids. Germline lookup yields CDR1 MNHNS and CDR2 SASEGT. CDR3 in amino acids: CASKRSGQETQYF. The CDR3 DNA reads TGTGCCAGCAAAAGGAGCGGACAAGAGACCCAGTACTTC.

There are many counts of this clone. V gene TRBV9 combines with J gene TRBJ1-2, with D possibly matching TRBD1 (5 bases). This CDR3 spans 15 amino acids. Germline V gene data show CDR1 as SGDLS and CDR2 as YYNGEE. Trimming left V 0 bases short and J 4 bases short, with 13 bases between. The DNA for the CDR3 is TGTGCCAGCAGCGTAGAGGTCCAGGGATCCTATGGCTACACCTTC. This encodes CASSVEVQGSYGYTF.